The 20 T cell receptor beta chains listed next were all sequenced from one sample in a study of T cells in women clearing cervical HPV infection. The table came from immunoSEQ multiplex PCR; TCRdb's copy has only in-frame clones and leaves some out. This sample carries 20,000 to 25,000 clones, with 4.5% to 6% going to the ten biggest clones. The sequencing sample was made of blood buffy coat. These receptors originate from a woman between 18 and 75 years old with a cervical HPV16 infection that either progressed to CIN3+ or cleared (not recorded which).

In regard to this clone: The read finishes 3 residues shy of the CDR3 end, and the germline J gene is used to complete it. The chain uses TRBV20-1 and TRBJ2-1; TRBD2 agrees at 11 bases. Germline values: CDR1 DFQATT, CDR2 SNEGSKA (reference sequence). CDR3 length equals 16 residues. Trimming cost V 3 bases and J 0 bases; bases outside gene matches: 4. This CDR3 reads CSARWGLAVSYNEQFF. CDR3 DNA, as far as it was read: TGCAGTGCTAGGTGGGGACTAGCGGTCTCCTACAATGAG.

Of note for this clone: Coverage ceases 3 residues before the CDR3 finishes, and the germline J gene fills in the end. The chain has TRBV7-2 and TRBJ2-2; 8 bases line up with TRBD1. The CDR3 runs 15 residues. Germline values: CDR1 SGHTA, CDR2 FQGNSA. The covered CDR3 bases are TGTGCCAGCAGCTCTTCAGGGGGCACTAATGAAAAG. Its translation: CASSSSGGTNEK. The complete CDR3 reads CASSSSGGTNEKLFF. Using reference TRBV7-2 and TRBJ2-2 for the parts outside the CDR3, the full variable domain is GAGVSQSPSNKVTEKGKDVELRCDPISGHTALYWYRQSLGQGLEFLIYFQGNSAPDKSGLPSDRFSAERTGGSVSTLTIQRTQQEDSAVYLCASSSSGGTNEKLFFGEGSRLTVL.

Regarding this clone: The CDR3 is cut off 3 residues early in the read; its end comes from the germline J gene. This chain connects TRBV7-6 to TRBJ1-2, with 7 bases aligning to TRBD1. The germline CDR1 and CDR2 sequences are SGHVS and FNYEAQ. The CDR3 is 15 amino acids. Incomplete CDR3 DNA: TGTGCCAGCAGCTTGGAGGGGGCCGGGGGAAATGAC. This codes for CASSLEGAGGND. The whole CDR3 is CASSLEGAGGNDYTF.

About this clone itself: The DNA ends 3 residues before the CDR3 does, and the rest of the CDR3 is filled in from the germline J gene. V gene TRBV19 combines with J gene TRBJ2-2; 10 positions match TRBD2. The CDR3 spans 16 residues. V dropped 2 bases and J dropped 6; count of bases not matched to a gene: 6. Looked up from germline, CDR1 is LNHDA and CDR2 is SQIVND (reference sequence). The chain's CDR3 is CASSILAGDWAGELFF. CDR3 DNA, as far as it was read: TGTGCCAGTAGTATACTAGCGGGAGATTGGGCCGGGGAG.

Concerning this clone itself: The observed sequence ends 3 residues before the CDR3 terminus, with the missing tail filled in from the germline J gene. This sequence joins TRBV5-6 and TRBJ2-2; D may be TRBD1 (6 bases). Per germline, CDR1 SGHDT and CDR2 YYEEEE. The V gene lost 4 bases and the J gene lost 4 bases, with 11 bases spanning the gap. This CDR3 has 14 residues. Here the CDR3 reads CASSLGHTTGELFF. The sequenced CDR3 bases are TGTGCCAGCAGCCTGGGACATACCACCGGGGAG.

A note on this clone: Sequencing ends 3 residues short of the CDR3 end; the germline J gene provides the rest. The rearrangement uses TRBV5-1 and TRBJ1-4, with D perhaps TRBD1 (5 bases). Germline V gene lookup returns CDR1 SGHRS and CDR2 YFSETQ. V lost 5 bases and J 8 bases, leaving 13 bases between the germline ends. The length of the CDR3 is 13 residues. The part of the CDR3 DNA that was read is TGCGCCAGCAGGGTACAGGACTACGAAAAA. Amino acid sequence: CASRVQDYEK. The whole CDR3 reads CASRVQDYEKLFF.

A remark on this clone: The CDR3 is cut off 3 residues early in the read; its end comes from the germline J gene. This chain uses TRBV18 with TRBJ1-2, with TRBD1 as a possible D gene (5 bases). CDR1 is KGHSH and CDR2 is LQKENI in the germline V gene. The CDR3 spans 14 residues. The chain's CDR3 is CASSLSGADNDYTF. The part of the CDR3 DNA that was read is TGTGCCAGCTCCCTATCTGGGGCCGACAATGAC.

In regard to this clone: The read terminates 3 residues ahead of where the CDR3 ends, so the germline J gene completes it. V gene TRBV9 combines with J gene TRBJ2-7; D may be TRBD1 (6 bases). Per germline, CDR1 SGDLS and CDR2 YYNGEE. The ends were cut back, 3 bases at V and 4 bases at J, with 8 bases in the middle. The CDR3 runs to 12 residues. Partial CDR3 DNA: TGTGCCAGCAGCGGGGACAATTACGAG. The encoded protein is CASSGDNYE. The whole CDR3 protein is CASSGDNYEQYF. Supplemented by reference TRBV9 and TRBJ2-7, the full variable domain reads DSGVTQTPKHLITATGQRVTLRCSPRSGDLSVYWYQQSLDQGLQFLIQYYNGEERAKGNILERFSAQQFPDLHSELNLSSLELGDSALYFCASSGDNYEQYFGPGTRLTVT.

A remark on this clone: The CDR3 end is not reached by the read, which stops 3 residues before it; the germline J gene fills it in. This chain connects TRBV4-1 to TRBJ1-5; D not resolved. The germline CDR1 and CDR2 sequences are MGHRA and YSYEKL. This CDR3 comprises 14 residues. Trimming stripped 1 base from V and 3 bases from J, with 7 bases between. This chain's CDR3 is CASSQASYNQPQHF. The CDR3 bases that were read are TGCGCCAGCAGCCAAGCGAGCTACAATCAGCCC.

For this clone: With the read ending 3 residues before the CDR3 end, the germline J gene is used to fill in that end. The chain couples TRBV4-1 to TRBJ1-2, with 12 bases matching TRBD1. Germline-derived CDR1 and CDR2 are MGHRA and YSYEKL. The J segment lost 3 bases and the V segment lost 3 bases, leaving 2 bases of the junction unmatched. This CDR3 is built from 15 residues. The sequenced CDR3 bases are TGCGCCAGCAGCCAGGGACAGGGGGCATACTATGGC. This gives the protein CASSQGQGAYYG. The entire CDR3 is CASSQGQGAYYGYTF.

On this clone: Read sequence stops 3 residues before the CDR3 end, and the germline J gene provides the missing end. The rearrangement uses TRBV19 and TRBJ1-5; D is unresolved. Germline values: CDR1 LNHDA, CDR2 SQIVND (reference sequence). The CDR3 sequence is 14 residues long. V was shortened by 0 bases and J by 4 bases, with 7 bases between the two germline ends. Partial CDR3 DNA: TGTGCCAGTAGTATAGAAGATCAGAATCAGCCC. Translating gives CASSIEDQNQP. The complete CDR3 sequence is CASSIEDQNQPQHF.

The sequenced part of the CDR3 DNA is TGTGCCAGCAGTGAGGGGGCGTTCGGGGAGGACTATGGC. Residues: CASSEGAFGEDYG. The entire CDR3 sequence reads CASSEGAFGEDYGYTF. The rearrangement links TRBV6-1 to TRBJ1-2; possible D gene TRBD1, 6 bases. The read terminates 3 residues before the CDR3 end, so the remaining end is supplied by the germline J gene. Germline V lookup: CDR1 MNHNS, CDR2 SASEGT. V was shortened by 3 bases and J by 3 bases, with 17 bases between the two germline ends. This CDR3 has 16 amino acids.

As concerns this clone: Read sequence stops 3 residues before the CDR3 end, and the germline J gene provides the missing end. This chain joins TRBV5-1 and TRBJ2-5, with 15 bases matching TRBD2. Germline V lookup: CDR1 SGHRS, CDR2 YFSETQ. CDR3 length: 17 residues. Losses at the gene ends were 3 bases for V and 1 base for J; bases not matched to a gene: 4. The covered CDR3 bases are TGCGCCAGCAGCTCGGGACTAGCGGGAGGTACCCAAGAGACC. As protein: CASSSGLAGGTQET. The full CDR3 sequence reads CASSSGLAGGTQETQYF.

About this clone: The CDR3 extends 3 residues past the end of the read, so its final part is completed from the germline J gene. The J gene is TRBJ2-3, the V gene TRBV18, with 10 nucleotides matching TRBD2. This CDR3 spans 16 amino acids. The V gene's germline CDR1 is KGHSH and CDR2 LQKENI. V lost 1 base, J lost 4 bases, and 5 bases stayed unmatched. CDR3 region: CASSPLASGSADTQYF. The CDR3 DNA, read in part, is TGTGCCAGCTCACCACTTGCTAGCGGGAGTGCAGATACG.

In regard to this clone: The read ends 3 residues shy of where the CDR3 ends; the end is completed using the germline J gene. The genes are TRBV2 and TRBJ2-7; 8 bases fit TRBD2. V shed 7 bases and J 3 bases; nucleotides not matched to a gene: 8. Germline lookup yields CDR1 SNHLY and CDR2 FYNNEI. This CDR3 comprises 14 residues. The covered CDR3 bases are TGTGCCAGCAACTCGGGACTAGGGAACTACGAG. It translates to CASNSGLGNYE. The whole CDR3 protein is CASNSGLGNYEQYF.

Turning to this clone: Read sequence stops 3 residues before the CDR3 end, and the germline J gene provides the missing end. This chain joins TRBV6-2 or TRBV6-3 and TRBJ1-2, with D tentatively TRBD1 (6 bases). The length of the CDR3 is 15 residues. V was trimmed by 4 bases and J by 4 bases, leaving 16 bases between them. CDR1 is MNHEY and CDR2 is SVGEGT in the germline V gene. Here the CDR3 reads CASSFTDSGVYGYTF. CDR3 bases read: TGTGCCAGCAGTTTCACCGATTCAGGGGTCTATGGC.

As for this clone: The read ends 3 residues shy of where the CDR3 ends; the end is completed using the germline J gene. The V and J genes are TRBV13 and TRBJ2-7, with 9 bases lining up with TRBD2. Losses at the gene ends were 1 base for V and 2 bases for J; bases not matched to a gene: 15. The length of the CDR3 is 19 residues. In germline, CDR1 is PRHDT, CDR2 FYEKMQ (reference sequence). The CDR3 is CASSLVGGGGRARAYEQYF. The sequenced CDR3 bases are TGTGCCAGCAGCTTAGTCGGGGGAGGCGGGAGGGCCAGGGCCTACGAG. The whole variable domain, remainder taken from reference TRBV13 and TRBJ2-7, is AAGVIQSPRHLIKEKRETATLKCYPIPRHDTVYWYQQGPGQDPQFLISFYEKMQSDKGSIPDRFSAQQFSDYHSELNMSSLELGDSALYFCASSLVGGGGRARAYEQYFGPGTRLTVT.

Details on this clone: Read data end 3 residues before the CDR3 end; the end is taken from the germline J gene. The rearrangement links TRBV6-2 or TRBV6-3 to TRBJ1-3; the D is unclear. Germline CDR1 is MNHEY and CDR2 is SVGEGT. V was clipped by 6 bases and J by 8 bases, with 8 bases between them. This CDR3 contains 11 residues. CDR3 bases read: TGTGCCAGCAGGATGGGCCACACC. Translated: CASRMGHT. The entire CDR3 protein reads CASRMGHTIYF.

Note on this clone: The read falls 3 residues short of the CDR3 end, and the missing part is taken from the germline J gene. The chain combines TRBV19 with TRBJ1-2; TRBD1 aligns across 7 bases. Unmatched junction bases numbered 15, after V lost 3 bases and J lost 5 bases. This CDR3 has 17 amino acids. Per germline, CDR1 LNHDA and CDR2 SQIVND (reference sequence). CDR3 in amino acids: CASSILTPLTGRYGYTF. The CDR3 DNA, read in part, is TGTGCCAGTAGTATCCTCACCCCTCTGACAGGGAGATATGGC.

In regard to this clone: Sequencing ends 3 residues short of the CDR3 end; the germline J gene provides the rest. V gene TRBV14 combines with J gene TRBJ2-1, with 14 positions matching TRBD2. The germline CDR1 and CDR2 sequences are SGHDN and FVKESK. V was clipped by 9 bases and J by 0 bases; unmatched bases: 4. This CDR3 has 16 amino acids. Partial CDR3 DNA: TGTGCCAGGACTAGCGGGAGGGCTTCCTCCTACAATGAG. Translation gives CARTSGRASSYNE. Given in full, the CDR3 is CARTSGRASSYNEQFF.